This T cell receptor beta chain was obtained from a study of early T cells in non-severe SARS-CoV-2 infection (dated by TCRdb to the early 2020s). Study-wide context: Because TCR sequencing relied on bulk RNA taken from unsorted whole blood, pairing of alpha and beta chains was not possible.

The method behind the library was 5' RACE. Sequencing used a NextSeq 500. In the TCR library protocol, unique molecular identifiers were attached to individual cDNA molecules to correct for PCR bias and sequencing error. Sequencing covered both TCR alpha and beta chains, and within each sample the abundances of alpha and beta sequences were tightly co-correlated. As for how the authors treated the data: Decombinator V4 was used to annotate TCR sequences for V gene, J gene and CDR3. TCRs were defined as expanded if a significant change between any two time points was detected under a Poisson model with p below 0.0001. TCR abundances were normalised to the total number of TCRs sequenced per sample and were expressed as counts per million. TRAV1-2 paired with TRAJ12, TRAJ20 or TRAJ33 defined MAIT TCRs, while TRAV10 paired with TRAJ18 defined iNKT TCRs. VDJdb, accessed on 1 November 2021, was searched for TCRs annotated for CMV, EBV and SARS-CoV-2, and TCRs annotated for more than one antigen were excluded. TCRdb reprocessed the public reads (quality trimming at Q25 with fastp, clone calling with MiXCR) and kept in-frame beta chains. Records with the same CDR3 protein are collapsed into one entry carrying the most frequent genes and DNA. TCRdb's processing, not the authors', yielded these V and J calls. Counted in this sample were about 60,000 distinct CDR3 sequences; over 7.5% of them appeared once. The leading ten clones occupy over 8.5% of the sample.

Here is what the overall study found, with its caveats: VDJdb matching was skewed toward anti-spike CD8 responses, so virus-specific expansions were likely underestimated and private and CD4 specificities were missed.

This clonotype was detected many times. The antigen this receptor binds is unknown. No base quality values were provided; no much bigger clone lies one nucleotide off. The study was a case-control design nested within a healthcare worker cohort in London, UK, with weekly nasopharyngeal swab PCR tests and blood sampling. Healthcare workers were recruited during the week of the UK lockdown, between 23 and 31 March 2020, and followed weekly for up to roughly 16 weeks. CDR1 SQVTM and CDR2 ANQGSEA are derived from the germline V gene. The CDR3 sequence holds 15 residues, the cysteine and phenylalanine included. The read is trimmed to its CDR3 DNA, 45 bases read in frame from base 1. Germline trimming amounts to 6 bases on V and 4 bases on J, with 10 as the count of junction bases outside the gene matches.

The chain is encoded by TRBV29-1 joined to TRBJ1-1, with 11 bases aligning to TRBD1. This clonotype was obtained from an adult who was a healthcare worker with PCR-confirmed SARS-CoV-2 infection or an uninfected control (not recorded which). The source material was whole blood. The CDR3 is CSVSSDRGQSTEAFF. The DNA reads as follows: TGCAGCGTCAGTTCGGACAGGGGGCAGTCCACTGAAGCTTTCTTT.